The 30 T cell receptor beta chains given below trace back to one sample, sequenced in a study of blood T cell repertoires in COVID-19. Clones were read by immunoSEQ multiplex PCR, and TCRdb kept only the in-frame ones, dropping some. The sample includes 88,000 or so clones, 85% seen only once; the top ten take 3.8%. The source material was peripheral blood. The receptors here all came from a man in his 60s with acute or convalescent COVID-19.

The chain's CDR3 is CASSNKWTSGKAGELFF. CDR3 nucleotide sequence: TGCGCCAGCAGCAATAAATGGACTAGCGGGAAGGCCGGGGAGCTGTTTTTT. The rearrangement links TRBV5-1 to TRBJ2-2; TRBD2 agrees at 12 bases. This CDR3 has 17 amino acids. V was clipped by 4 bases and J by 6 bases; unmatched bases: 10. Germline V gene sequence: CDR1 SGHRS, CDR2 YFSETQ. The variable domain in full, with the rest retrieved from reference TRBV5-1 and TRBJ2-2, is KAGVTQTPRYLIKTRGQQVTLSCSPISGHRSVSWYQQTPGQGLQFLFEYFSETQRNKGNFPGRFSGRQFSNSRSEMNVSTLELGDSALYLCASSNKWTSGKAGELFFGEGSRLTVL.

J is TRBJ1-2 and V is TRBV4-3; D perhaps matches TRBD1 (5 bases). With 4 bases removed from V and 3 bases from J, the gap between germline ends came to 15 bases. Germline V gene lookup returns CDR1 LGHNA and CDR2 YSLEER. This CDR3 contains 15 residues. The CDR3 protein is CASSLFSQGDYGYTF. In DNA form, the CDR3 reads TGCGCCAGCAGCCTTTTCAGCCAAGGGGACTATGGCTACACCTTC.

J is TRBJ2-7 and V is TRBV3-1 (or the pseudogene TRBV3-2); TRBD1 is a possible D gene (5 bases). This CDR3 region has 13 residues. V shed 0 bases and J shed 5 bases, with 8 bases lying between them. Germline values: CDR1 LGHDT, CDR2 YNNKEL (reference sequence). CDR3 sequence reads: CASSQDRVHEQYF. The CDR3 DNA sequence: TGTGCCAGCAGCCAAGACAGGGTCCACGAGCAGTACTTC.

The chain employs TRBV11-2 and TRBJ1-5, with 8 bases fitting TRBD1. Losses at the gene ends were 4 bases for V and 3 bases for J; bases not matched to a gene: 5. Germline V CDR1 and CDR2: SGHAT, FQNNGV. The CDR3 runs 15 residues. The CDR3 reads CASSSSGQVNQPQHF. In DNA form, the CDR3 reads TGTGCCAGCAGCTCATCGGGACAGGTCAATCAGCCCCAGCATTTT.

V and J are TRBV10-1 and TRBJ2-5; TRBD2 is a possible D gene (6 bases). The CDR3 covers 15 residues. CDR1 is WNHNN, CDR2 SYGVQD, per germline (reference sequence). V was shortened by 2 bases and J by 1 base, with 11 bases between the two germline ends. The CDR3 nucleotides read TGCGCCAGCAGTGAGGGGACTGGGCCCCAAGAGACCCAGTACTTC. The encoded protein is CASSEGTGPQETQYF.

The table lists this clone with many counts. This sequence joins TRBV19 and TRBJ2-7; 12 nucleotides agree with TRBD1. CDR1 and CDR2 from the germline V gene are LNHDA and SQIVND (reference sequence). Germline trimming cut 3 bases from V and 4 bases from J; bases unmatched to any gene: 4. The CDR3 consists of 15 residues. CDR3 loop: CASSISGQGAYEQYF. The CDR3 region has the DNA TGTGCCAGTAGTATCTCGGGACAGGGGGCGTACGAGCAGTACTTC. Based on the CDR3 plus reference TRBV19 and TRBJ2-7, the full variable domain is DGGITQSPKYLFRKEGQNVTLSCEQNLNHDAMYWYRQDPGQGLRLIYYSQIVNDFQKGDIAEGYSVSREKKESFPLTVTSAQKNPTAFYLCASSISGQGAYEQYFGPGTRLTVT.

DNA of the CDR3: TGCAGCGCGACGGACAGGGCGTCCTACGAGCAGTACTTC. This gives the protein CSATDRASYEQYF. V usage is TRBV29-1 and J usage is TRBJ2-7, with TRBD1 identical over 8 bases. V lost 7 bases and J lost 1; bases outside the gene matches: 6. The CDR3 is 13 residues long. Germline lookup yields CDR1 SQVTM and CDR2 ANQGSEA.

The rearrangement links TRBV29-1 to TRBJ1-4, with 8 bases fitting TRBD1. Trimming at V came to 7 bases and at J to 0 bases, leaving 10 bases not matched to a gene. The CDR3 is 16 residues long. From germline, CDR1 is SQVTM and CDR2 ANQGSEA. The CDR3 protein is CSATGGRDATNEKLFF. CDR3 sequence (DNA): TGCAGCGCAACAGGGGGAAGGGATGCAACTAATGAAAAACTGTTTTTT.

V and J are TRBV18 and TRBJ1-4; 8 nucleotides align to TRBD1. This CDR3 comprises 15 residues. The V gene's germline CDR1 is KGHSH and CDR2 LQKENI. V trimming: 5 bases; J trimming: 4 bases; junction bases outside the gene matches: 6. CDR3 loop: CASSTGQGLNEKLFF. The CDR3, as DNA: TGTGCCAGCTCAACTGGACAGGGACTTAATGAAAAACTGTTTTTT.

CDR3 sequence (DNA): TGTGCCAGTAGTATAAACAGAGATACGCAGTATTTT. Its translation: CASSINRDTQYF. V is TRBV19 and J is TRBJ2-3; D remains unclear. The CDR3 length is 12 residues. CDR1 LNHDA and CDR2 SQIVND come from the germline V gene (reference sequence). Trimming took 2 bases from V and 5 from J, leaving 5 bases between them. Together with reference TRBV19 and TRBJ2-3, the CDR3 gives the full variable domain: DGGITQSPKYLFRKEGQNVTLSCEQNLNHDAMYWYRQDPGQGLRLIYYSQIVNDFQKGDIAEGYSVSREKKESFPLTVTSAQKNPTAFYLCASSINRDTQYFGPGTRLTVL.

J is TRBJ2-2 and V is TRBV9; D is perhaps TRBD1 (6 bases). The CDR3 has 14 amino acids. V was pared by 1 base and J by 7 bases, with 11 bases between. Germline V gives CDR1 SGDLS, CDR2 YYNGEE. This CDR3 reads CASSVSGERGELFF. In DNA, the CDR3 is TGTGCCAGCAGCGTATCAGGGGAACGCGGGGAGCTGTTTTTT.

The chain carries TRBV10-3 and TRBJ2-5, with D possibly TRBD1 on 7 matching bases. Trimming cost V 7 bases and J 3 bases, with 18 bases left between them. This CDR3 is 15 amino acids long. Germline V gives CDR1 ENHRY, CDR2 SYGVKD. The CDR3 bases are TGTGCCATCATTTTCGCGGGGACAGAAAAAGAGACCCAGTACTTC. This translates into CAIIFAGTEKETQYF.

The rearrangement uses TRBV6-1 and TRBJ1-1, with a weak D call TRBD1 (5 bases). V was cut by 3 bases and J by 5 bases, with 19 bases left in between. Germline-derived CDR1 and CDR2 are MNHNS and SASEGT. The CDR3 consists of 16 residues. In DNA, the CDR3 is TGTGCCAGCAGTGATACCCCAGGGTATGGCGTAACTGAAGCTTTCTTT. Its translation is CASSDTPGYGVTEAFF.

CDR3 in amino acids: CASSQDGGSTYEQYF. CDR3 nucleotides: TGCGCCAGCAGCCAAGATGGGGGCAGTACCTACGAGCAGTACTTC. V is TRBV4-1 and J is TRBJ2-7; weak D call: TRBD1 (6 bases). From germline, CDR1 is MGHRA and CDR2 YSYEKL. The CDR3 spans 15 residues. Trimming took 0 bases from V and 2 from J, leaving 11 bases between them.

This sequence joins TRBV18 and TRBJ1-4, with D perhaps matching TRBD1 (5 bases). Trimming took 5 bases from V and 9 from J, leaving 16 bases between them. Germline CDR1 KGHSH, CDR2 LQKENI. The CDR3 loop spans 14 amino acids. The CDR3 nucleotides read TGTGCCAGCTCAGCCCGTGCGGGACCGCAAAAACTGTTTTTT. Amino acids: CASSARAGPQKLFF.

This chain links TRBV20-1 with TRBJ2-1; D is perhaps TRBD1 (5 bases). CDR1 is DFQATT and CDR2 is SNEGSKA in the germline V gene (reference sequence). This CDR3 is built from 11 residues. With 3 bases removed from V and 11 bases from J, the gap between germline ends came to 11 bases. CDR3 loop: CSARTESKQFF. CDR3 DNA sequence: TGCAGTGCTAGGACAGAGTCTAAGCAGTTCTTC.

The V call is TRBV11-3, the J call TRBJ2-3, with D possibly being TRBD2 (7 bases). The germline V gene encodes CDR1 SGHNT and CDR2 YENEEA. V shed 8 bases and J shed 3 bases, with 12 bases lying between them. The CDR3 length is 13 residues. CDR3 in amino acids: CASQGRGTDTQYF. The CDR3 DNA reads TGTGCCAGCCAGGGGAGGGGGACAGATACGCAGTATTTT.

CDR3 nucleotide sequence: TGCGCCAGCAGCTTGGAAGCGGGGGCCTACGAGCAGTACTTC. Translating it yields CASSLEAGAYEQYF. The chain links TRBV5-1 to TRBJ2-7; 8 bases align to TRBD2. V trimming: 0 bases; J trimming: 2 bases; junction bases outside the gene matches: 1. This CDR3 contains 14 residues. The germline gives CDR1 SGHRS, CDR2 YFSETQ.

J is TRBJ1-2 and V is TRBV20-1; 9 bases match TRBD1. The CDR3 has 15 amino acids. The germline V gene encodes CDR1 DFQATT and CDR2 SNEGSKA (reference sequence). J was trimmed by 7 bases and V by 3 bases; bases with no gene match: 12. The CDR3 DNA sequence: TGCAGTGCTAGTGTAAGAACAGGGGGCATTCCTGGCTACACCTTC. Residues: CSASVRTGGIPGYTF.

V gene TRBV2 combines with J gene TRBJ1-2; D remains ambiguous. The CDR3 is 13 amino acids. Per the germline V gene, CDR1 is SNHLY and CDR2 is FYNNEI. Trimming pared 7 bases from V and 4 bases from J, leaving 13 bases between. The CDR3 is CASTAVGPYGYTF. CDR3 bases: TGTGCCAGCACCGCAGTGGGCCCCTATGGCTACACCTTC. Based on the CDR3 plus reference TRBV2 and TRBJ1-2, the full variable domain is EPEVTQTPSHQVTQMGQEVILRCVPISNHLYFYWYRQILGQKVEFLVSFYNNEISEKSEIFDDQFSVERPDGSNFTLKIRSTKLEDSAMYFCASTAVGPYGYTFGSGTRLTVV.

The chain couples TRBV18 to TRBJ1-1; tentatively, D is TRBD1 (6 bases). V was cut by 3 bases and J by 1 base, with 15 bases left in between. The germline gives CDR1 KGHSH, CDR2 LQKENI. CDR3 size: 16 residues. CDR3 DNA: TGTGCCAGCTCACCTCAGCGACAGGAGGCGAACACTGAAGCTTTCTTT. Amino acids: CASSPQRQEANTEAFF.

This chain connects TRBV25-1 to TRBJ2-7; 14 bases map to TRBD2. The trim removed 5 bases at V and 5 bases at J, leaving 8 bases unmatched. The CDR3 has 16 residues. CDR1 MGHDK and CDR2 SYGVNS come from the germline V gene. CDR3: CASSRLAGGPIDEQYF. The CDR3 nucleotides are TGTGCCAGCAGTAGACTAGCGGGGGGGCCTATCGACGAGCAGTACTTC.

The chain links TRBV7-7 to TRBJ2-5, with TRBD1 matching over 8 bases. After removal of 5 bases from V and 5 bases from J, the junction contained 10 bases not matched to a gene. The CDR3 totals 15 residues. CDR1 SSHAT and CDR2 FNYEAQ come from the germline V gene (reference sequence). The CDR3 sequence: CASSPLRGPQETQYF. The CDR3, as DNA: TGTGCCAGCAGCCCGCTCAGGGGGCCTCAGGAGACCCAGTACTTC.

This sequence joins TRBV29-1 and TRBJ1-2; D is perhaps TRBD1 (5 bases). Germline V gene sequence: CDR1 SQVTM, CDR2 ANQGSEA. Trimming stripped 6 bases from V and 1 base from J, with 9 bases between. The CDR3 contains 12 residues. In DNA form, the CDR3 reads TGCAGCGTCCCAGGGTTTAACTATGGCTACACCTTC. This translates into CSVPGFNYGYTF. The variable domain in full, completed from reference TRBV29-1 and TRBJ1-2, reads SAVISQKPSRDICQRGTSLTIQCQVDSQVTMMFWYRQQPGQSLTLIATANQGSEATYESGFVIDKFPISRPNLTFSTLTVSNMSPEDSSIYLCSVPGFNYGYTFGSGTRLTVV.

This chain uses TRBV13 with TRBJ2-2; D is unclear. With 1 base removed from V and 4 bases from J, the gap between germline ends came to 10 bases. Germline loops: CDR1 PRHDT, CDR2 FYEKMQ (reference sequence). CDR3 length: 15 amino acids. CDR3 sequence: CASSLAVLGTGELFF. CDR3 nucleotide sequence: TGTGCCAGCAGCTTAGCCGTACTTGGCACCGGGGAGCTGTTTTTT.

The chain has TRBV4-1 and TRBJ1-4; a weak D match, TRBD1 (5 bases). The CDR3 consists of 15 residues. The germline V gene has CDR1 MGHRA and CDR2 YSYEKL. The V end lost 4 bases, the J end lost 8 bases, and 17 bases lay between the germline ends. In DNA, the CDR3 is TGCGCCAGCAGCCCGAACTCGGCAGGGTGGGAAAAACTGTTTTTT. Residues: CASSPNSAGWEKLFF.

The V call is TRBV6-6, the J call TRBJ2-2; the D gene is possibly TRBD2 (5 bases). CDR1 MNHNY and CDR2 SVGAGI come from the germline V gene (reference sequence). This CDR3 contains 14 residues. The germline V and J ends were trimmed by 6 bases and 3 bases, with 11 bases remaining between them. The CDR3 loop is CASRQEVHTGELFF. The CDR3 region has the DNA TGTGCCAGCAGGCAGGAGGTCCACACCGGGGAGCTGTTTTTT.

This clone rates as medium-sized. The rearrangement joins TRBV20-1 to TRBJ2-2, with 7 bases aligning to TRBD2. This CDR3 comprises 16 residues. Germline CDR1 is DFQATT and CDR2 is SNEGSKA (reference sequence). V trimming: 3 bases; J trimming: 8 bases; junction bases outside the gene matches: 15. The CDR3 sequence is CSASKLRDYLWGELFF. CDR3 bases: TGCAGTGCTAGTAAACTACGGGACTACCTTTGGGGGGAGCTGTTTTTT.

The chain couples TRBV21-1 to TRBJ2-7; the table assigns TRBD2, which was not confirmed against the DNA. TRBV21-1 is a pseudogene locus. The CDR3 spans 14 residues. As DNA, the CDR3 is TGTGCCAGCAGCAAAGCGCCCGGGTTTGCCGAGCAGTACTTC. This translates into CASSKAPGFAEQYF.

The DNA of the CDR3 is TGTGCCAGCACCGACCCGGGACTAGCGGGGACGCAGTATTTT. Translation gives CASTDPGLAGTQYF. V gene TRBV7-2 combines with J gene TRBJ2-3, with 13 bases fitting TRBD2. Germline V gene data show CDR1 as SGHTA and CDR2 as FQGNSA. With 7 bases clipped from V and 9 bases from J, the junction kept 7 bases outside the gene matches. The CDR3 loop spans 14 amino acids.